This T cell receptor (beta chain) was identified during a study of blood T cell repertoires in COVID-19. TCRdb keeps only in-frame clones here, not all; method: immunoSEQ multiplex PCR. The sample lists more than 60,000 clones, roughly four fifths occurring once. The CDR3 covers 11 residues. The germline gives CDR1 PRHDT, CDR2 FYEKMQ (reference sequence). Between the trimmed V and J ends, which lost 5 bases and 6 bases, there was a span of 7 bases. Sequenced sample: peripheral blood. This receptor was identified in a man between 45 and 60 years old with COVID-19, enrolled during active disease. The chain joins TRBV13 to TRBJ1-2; no definite D call. The CDR3 sequence is CASSGPNGYTF. As DNA, the CDR3 is TGTGCCAGCAGCGGGCCCAATGGCTACACCTTC. The complete variable domain, with remaining parts taken from reference TRBV13 and TRBJ1-2, reads AAGVIQSPRHLIKEKRETATLKCYPIPRHDTVYWYQQGPGQDPQFLISFYEKMQSDKGSIPDRFSAQQFSDYHSELNMSSLELGDSALYFCASSGPNGYTFGSGTRLTVV.